A single sample is the source of the 9 T cell receptor beta chains below, sequenced in a study of T cells in Graves' hyperthyroidism and ophthalmopathy. Amplification targeted TCR beta CDR3 regions from RNA transcripts. During a first-round RT-PCR of the TCR CDR3, the HTBI primer set was used. TCRdb re-called the multiplex PCR reads with MiXCR, one entry per CDR3 protein. In the table there are about 500,000 distinct CDR3 sequences, 17% of which are singletons. What was sequenced was blood. These receptors all stem from a woman aged 18-29 years with Graves' ophthalmopathy.

This clonotype has a count of ten or more. This rearrangement joins TRBV11-2 to TRBJ2-3; the D is unclear. Trimming removed 0 bases from V and 2 bases from J, with 9 bases in between. The CDR3 runs to 15 residues. Germline V lookup: CDR1 SGHAT, CDR2 FQNNGV. The CDR3 bases are TGTGCCAGCAGCTTAGACTCCTTCCCCACAGATACGCAGTATTTT. This sequence encodes CASSLDSFPTDTQYF.

In this sample, this clonotype turned up many times. The rearrangement links TRBV28 to TRBJ2-3; D unresolved. CDR3 length: 14 amino acids. V lost 2 bases and J lost 2, with 8 bases in between. The germline gives CDR1 MDHEN, CDR2 SYDVKM. The CDR3 sequence: CASSLADHTDTQYF. CDR3 coding DNA: TGTGCCAGCAGTTTAGCGGACCACACAGATACGCAGTATTTT. The full variable domain, with the rest looked up from reference TRBV28 and TRBJ2-3, is DVKVTQSSRYLVKRTGEKVFLECVQDMDHENMFWYRQDPGLGLRLIYFSYDVKMKEKGDIPEGYSVSREKKERFSLILESASTNQTSMYLCASSLADHTDTQYFGPGTRLTVL.

This clonotype was seen a handful of times. The chain joins TRBV14 to TRBJ1-2, with no clear D. Germline CDR1 is SGHDN and CDR2 is FVKESK. Trimming stripped 1 base from V and 5 bases from J, with 8 bases between. The CDR3 is made up of 13 amino acids. The CDR3 here is CASSQGSLYGYTF. The CDR3 coding sequence is TGTGCCAGCAGCCAAGGGTCCTTGTATGGCTACACCTTC.

This clonotype has at least ten counts. CDR3 nucleotides: TGTGCCTGGAGTGTAGGCGGAATCTACGAGCAGTACTTC. As protein: CAWSVGGIYEQYF. The V gene is TRBV30, the J gene TRBJ2-7; no clear D. The CDR3 length is 13 residues. Trimming pared 0 bases from V and 3 bases from J, leaving 9 bases between. Germline V lookup: CDR1 GTSNPN, CDR2 SVGIG (reference sequence).

The chain combines TRBV15 with TRBJ2-7; the match to TRBD2 covers 11 bases. Trimming took 5 bases from V and 5 from J; bases not matched to a gene: 2. Looked up from germline, CDR1 is LNHNV and CDR2 is YYDKDF (reference sequence). The CDR3 totals 13 residues. CDR3 sequence (DNA): TGTGCCACCAGCGGTAGCGGGGGGGACGAGCAGTACTTC. This translates into CATSGSGGDEQYF.

The chain couples TRBV12-5 to TRBJ2-5; unclear D gene. The CDR3 length is 12 residues. Per the germline V gene, CDR1 is LGHNT and CDR2 is FRNRAP. Trimming pared 1 base from V and 4 bases from J, leaving 4 bases between. CDR3 in DNA: TGTGCTAGTGGTTTGGCGGCAGAGACCCAGTACTTC. Its translation is CASGLAAETQYF.

This clonotype was recorded at least ten times. This chain connects TRBV5-1 to TRBJ2-5, with no clear D. The CDR3 runs 12 residues. Trimming shortened V by 4 bases and J by 5 bases, and 9 bases separated the two germline ends. Germline assignment: CDR1 SGHRS and CDR2 YFSETQ. The CDR3, as DNA: TGCGCCAGCAGCCGGACGGTCGAGACCCAGTACTTC. This encodes CASSRTVETQYF. The whole variable domain, filled in from reference TRBV5-1 and TRBJ2-5, reads KAGVTQTPRYLIKTRGQQVTLSCSPISGHRSVSWYQQTPGQGLQFLFEYFSETQRNKGNFPGRFSGRQFSNSRSEMNVSTLELGDSALYLCASSRTVETQYFGPGTRLLVL.

The chain recombines TRBV10-3 with TRBJ2-7; D could derive from TRBD1 or TRBD2 (5 bases each). The germline V gene has CDR1 ENHRY and CDR2 SYGVKD. V shed 9 bases and J shed 4 bases, with 19 bases lying between them. The CDR3 totals 14 residues. The CDR3, as DNA: TGTGCCATAAGAGGACGAAGAGGGGAATACGAGCAGTACTTC. Its protein product is CAIRGRRGEYEQYF.

In this sample, this clonotype turned up many times. This CDR3 reads CASRSSGSSYNEQFF. CDR3 nucleotide sequence: TGCGCCAGCAGGTCTAGCGGGAGCTCCTACAATGAGCAGTTCTTC. The chain uses TRBV5-1 and TRBJ2-1; 10 bases align to TRBD2. The CDR3 covers 15 residues. The germline gives CDR1 SGHRS, CDR2 YFSETQ. V shed 5 bases, J shed 0 bases, and the junction held 2 bases outside the gene matches.